This TCR beta chain came from a study of T cell repertoires in ileal Crohn's disease. Study-level information: Every patient was operated on for stricturing (around 61%) or penetrating (approximately 40%) complications.

V gave up 5 bases and J gave up 2 bases, with 9 bases separating them. Germline-derived CDR1 and CDR2 are SGHNT and YENEEA. The CDR3 has 13 residues. Overall study findings and caveats: Active smokers at surgery had more clonal expansions than non-smokers. Mucosal expansions were suggested to be mainly CD8 T cells.

The protocol was immunoSEQ multiplex PCR, while the TCRdb copy is restricted to in-frame clones and leaves out a portion. Of under 35,000 clones listed, 80% are singletons. Eligibility required adulthood, ileal or ileocolonic Crohn's disease and indicated ileocolonic resection. This clone turned up a few times. What it binds is not known. Sequencing used ileal tissue. V usage is TRBV11-3 and J usage is TRBJ1-2; D gene ambiguous. The sequence derives from an adult with Crohn's disease. CDR3 region: CASSHSPNYGYTF. Here the CDR3 DNA reads TGTGCCAGCAGCCACTCACCGAACTATGGCTACACCTTC.